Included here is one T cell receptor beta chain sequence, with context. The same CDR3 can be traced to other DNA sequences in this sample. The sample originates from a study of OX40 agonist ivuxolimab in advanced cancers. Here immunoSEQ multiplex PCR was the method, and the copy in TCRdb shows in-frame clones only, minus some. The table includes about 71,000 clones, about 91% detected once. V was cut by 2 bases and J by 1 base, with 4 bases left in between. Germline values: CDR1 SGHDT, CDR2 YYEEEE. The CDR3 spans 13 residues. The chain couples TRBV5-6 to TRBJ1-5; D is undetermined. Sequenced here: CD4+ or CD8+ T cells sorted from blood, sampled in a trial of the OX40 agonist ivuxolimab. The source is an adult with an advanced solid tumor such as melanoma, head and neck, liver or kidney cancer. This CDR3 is CASSLGSNQPQHF. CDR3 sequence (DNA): TGTGCCAGCAGCTTAGGAAGCAATCAGCCCCAGCATTTT.